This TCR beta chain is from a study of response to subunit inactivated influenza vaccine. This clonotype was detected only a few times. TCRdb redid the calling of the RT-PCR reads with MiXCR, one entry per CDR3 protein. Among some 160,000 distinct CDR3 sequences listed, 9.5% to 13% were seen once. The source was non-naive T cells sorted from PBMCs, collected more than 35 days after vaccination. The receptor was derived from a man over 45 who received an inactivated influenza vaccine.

The CDR3 loop reads CSVGDSYEQYF. The DNA of the CDR3 is TGCAGCGTGGGGGACAGTTACGAGCAGTACTTC. The rearrangement links TRBV29-1 to TRBJ2-7; 7 positions agree with TRBD1. The CDR3 extends over 11 amino acids. V trimming: 6 bases; J trimming: 4 bases; junction bases outside the gene matches: 3. The germline V gene has CDR1 SQVTM and CDR2 ANQGSEA.